This TCR beta chain was documented in a study of T cell responses to AZD1222 COVID-19 vaccine. The repertoire was sequenced with immunoSEQ multiplex PCR; TCRdb's copy has only in-frame clones and lacks some. The table shows 84,000 or so clones, with approximately 88% occurring only once. V lost 7 bases and J lost 1, with 22 bases in between. Per germline, CDR1 LGHDT and CDR2 YNNKEL (reference sequence). The CDR3 runs 17 residues. Broader study findings: Unmutated regions of variants are reportedly targeted by nearly half of spike-specific TCRs. Repertoires were sampled only after the peak T cell response. Donor demographics were predominantly white British with a female majority; clonal diversity may be underestimated.

Comments on this clone: Its specificity is not known.

The rearrangement joins TRBV3-1 (or the pseudogene TRBV3-2) to TRBJ1-2; perhaps TRBD1 as D (6 bases). Sample: peripheral blood, taken on day 0 of MenACWY control vaccination. This clonotype was sampled from an adult in good health. CDR3 in amino acids: CASTPGAAPILNYGYTF. CDR3 nucleotide sequence: TGTGCCAGCACCCCGGGGGCAGCCCCGATTCTTAACTATGGCTACACCTTC.